This T cell receptor beta chain was identified during a study of blood T cell repertoires in COVID-19. From germline, CDR1 is MNHEY and CDR2 SVGAGI. The CDR3 consists of 14 residues. After removal of 6 bases from V and 5 bases from J, the junction contained 4 bases not matched to a gene. Data came from immunoSEQ multiplex PCR; TCRdb stores just in-frame clones and leaves some out. This table has roughly 72,000 clones, roughly 78% appearing once. The material sequenced was peripheral blood. The chain employs TRBV6-5 and TRBJ1-4; 9 nucleotides match TRBD1. This clonotype originated in a woman of 80 years or more with active or convalescent COVID-19. CDR3 DNA: TGTGCCAGCAGCCCGGACAGGGGAAATGAAAAACTGTTTTTT. The encoded protein is CASSPDRGNEKLFF.